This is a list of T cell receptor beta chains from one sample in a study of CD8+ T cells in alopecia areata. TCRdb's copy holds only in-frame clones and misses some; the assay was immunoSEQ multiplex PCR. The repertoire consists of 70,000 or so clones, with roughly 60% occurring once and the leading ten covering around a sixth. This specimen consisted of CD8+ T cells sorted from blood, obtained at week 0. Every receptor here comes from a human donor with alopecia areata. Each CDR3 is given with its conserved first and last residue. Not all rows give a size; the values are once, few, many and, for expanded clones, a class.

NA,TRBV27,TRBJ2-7,CASSLLGPNYEQYF
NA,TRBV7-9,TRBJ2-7,CASSLQAGLYEQYF
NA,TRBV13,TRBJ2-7,CASSLDEGGGSYEQYF
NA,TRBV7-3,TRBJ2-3,CASSLEGGTDTQYF
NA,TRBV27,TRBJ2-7,CASSLLAGTGYHEQYF
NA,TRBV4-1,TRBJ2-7,CASSQATSGGSYEQYF
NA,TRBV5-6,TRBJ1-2,CASSAEGRQNYGYTF
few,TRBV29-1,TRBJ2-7,CSVEETRMGEQYF
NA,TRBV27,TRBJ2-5,CAVGDGQGKETQYF
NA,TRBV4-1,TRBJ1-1,CASSQGVGTEAFF
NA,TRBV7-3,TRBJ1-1,CASSLLPSENTEAFF
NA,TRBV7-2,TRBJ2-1,CASSFIGTYNEQFF
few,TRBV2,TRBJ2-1,CASSDPAGGLNEQFF
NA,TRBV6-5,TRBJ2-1,CASSFGRNEQFF
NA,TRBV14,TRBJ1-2,CASSASGQGGDGYTF
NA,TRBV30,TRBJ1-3,CAWSEEITRDRVISGNTIYF
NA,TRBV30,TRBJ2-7,CAWSLAGGPHDEQYF
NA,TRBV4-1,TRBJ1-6,CASSQEVHDNSPLHF
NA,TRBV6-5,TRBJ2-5,CARATLETQYF
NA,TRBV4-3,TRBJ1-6,CASSQEILRDSYNSPLHF
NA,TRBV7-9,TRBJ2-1,CASSLGGIAARYNEQFF
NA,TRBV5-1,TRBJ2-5,CASSLLNSAGGQETQYF
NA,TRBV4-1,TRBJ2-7,CASSPRLTGYSYEQYF
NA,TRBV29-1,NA,CSVMTGEVYEQYF
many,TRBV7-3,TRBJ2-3,CASSLSRTDGTDTQYF
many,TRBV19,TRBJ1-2,CASSPDGFNYGYTF
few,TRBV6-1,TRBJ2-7,CASSEGYRGSYEQYF
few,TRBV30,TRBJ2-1,CAWSETSGSYNEQFF
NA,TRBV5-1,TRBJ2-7,CASSPGTSGYEQYF
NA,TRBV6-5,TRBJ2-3,CASSQTGTQYF
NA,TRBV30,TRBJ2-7,CAWSEGASYEQYF
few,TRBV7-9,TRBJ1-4,CASSQQGNPEKLFF
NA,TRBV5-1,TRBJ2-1,CASSNRASEIYNEQFF
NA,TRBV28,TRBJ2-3,CASLTTQSTDTQYF
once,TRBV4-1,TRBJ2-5,CASSPGGLQETQYF
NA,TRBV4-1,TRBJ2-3,CASSQELQTDTQYF
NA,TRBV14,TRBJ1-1,CASSPGQLEAFF
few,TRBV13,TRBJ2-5,CASSLVAEGEETQYF
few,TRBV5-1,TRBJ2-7,CASSTEDSYEQYF
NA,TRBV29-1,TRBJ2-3,CSFEADTQYF